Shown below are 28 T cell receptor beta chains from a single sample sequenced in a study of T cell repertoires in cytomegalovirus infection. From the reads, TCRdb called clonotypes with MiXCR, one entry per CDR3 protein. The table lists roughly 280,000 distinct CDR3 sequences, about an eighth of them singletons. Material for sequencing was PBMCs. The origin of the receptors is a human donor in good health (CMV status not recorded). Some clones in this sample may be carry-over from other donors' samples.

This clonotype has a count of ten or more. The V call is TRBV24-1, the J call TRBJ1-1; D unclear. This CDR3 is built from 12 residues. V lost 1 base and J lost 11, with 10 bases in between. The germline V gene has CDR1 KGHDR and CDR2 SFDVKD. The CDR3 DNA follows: TGTGCCACCAGTGATTTAAGTGGGAAGGCTTTCTTT. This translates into CATSDLSGKAFF.

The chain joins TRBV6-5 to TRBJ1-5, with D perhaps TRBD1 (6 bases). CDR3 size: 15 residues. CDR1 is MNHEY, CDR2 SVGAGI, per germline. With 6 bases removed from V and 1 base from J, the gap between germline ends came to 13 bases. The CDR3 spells CASSPDRMSNQPQHF. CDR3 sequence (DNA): TGTGCCAGCAGCCCCGACAGGATGAGCAATCAGCCCCAGCATTTT.

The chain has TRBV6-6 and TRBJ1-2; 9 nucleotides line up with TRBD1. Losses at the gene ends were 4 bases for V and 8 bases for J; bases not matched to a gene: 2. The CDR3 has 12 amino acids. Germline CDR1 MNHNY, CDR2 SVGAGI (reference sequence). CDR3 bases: TGTGCCAGCAGTTTGGGACAGGGAGGCTACACCTTC. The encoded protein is CASSLGQGGYTF.

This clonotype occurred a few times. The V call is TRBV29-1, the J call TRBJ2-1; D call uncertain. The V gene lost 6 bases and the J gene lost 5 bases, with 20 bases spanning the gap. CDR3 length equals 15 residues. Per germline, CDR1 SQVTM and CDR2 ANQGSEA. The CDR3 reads CSVAPGSTANNEQFF. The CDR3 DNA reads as TGCAGCGTAGCCCCGGGCTCCACAGCGAACAATGAGCAGTTCTTC.

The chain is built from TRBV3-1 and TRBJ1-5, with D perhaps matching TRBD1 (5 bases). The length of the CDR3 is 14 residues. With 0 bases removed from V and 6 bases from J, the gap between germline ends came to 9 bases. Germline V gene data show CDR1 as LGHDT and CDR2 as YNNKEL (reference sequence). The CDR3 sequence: CASSQEIGGQPQHF. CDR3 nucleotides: TGTGCCAGCAGCCAAGAGATTGGGGGTCAGCCCCAGCATTTT.

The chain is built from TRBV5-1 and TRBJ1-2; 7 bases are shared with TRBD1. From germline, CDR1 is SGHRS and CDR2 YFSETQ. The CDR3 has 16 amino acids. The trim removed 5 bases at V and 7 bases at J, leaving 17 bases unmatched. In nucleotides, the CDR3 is TGCGCCAGCAGGTTCTACTCCGGGACAGAAACTTCTGGCTACACCTTC. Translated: CASRFYSGTETSGYTF. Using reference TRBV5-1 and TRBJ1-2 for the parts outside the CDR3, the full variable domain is KAGVTQTPRYLIKTRGQQVTLSCSPISGHRSVSWYQQTPGQGLQFLFEYFSETQRNKGNFPGRFSGRQFSNSRSEMNVSTLELGDSALYLCASRFYSGTETSGYTFGSGTRLTVV.

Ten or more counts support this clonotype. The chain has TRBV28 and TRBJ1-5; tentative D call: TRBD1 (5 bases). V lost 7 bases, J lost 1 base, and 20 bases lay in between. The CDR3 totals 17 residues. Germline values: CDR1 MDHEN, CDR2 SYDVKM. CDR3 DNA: TGTGCCAGCACCTCCCCGCCCAGGGTTCGAAGCAATCAGCCCCAGCATTTT. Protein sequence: CASTSPPRVRSNQPQHF. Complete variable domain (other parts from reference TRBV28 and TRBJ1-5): DVKVTQSSRYLVKRTGEKVFLECVQDMDHENMFWYRQDPGLGLRLIYFSYDVKMKEKGDIPEGYSVSREKKERFSLILESASTNQTSMYLCASTSPPRVRSNQPQHFGDGTRLSIL.

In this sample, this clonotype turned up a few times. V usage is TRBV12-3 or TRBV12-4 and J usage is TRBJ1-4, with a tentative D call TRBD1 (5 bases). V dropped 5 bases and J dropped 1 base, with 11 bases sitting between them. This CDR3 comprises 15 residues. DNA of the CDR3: TGTGCCAGCAGTGCTTCAGGGAGAACTAATGAAAAACTGTTTTTT. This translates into CASSASGRTNEKLFF.

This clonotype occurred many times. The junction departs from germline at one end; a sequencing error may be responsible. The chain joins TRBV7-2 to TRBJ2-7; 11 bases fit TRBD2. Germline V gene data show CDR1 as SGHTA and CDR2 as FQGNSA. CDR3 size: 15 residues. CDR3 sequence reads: CASEPLAGDSHEQYF. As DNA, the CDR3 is TGTGCCTCCGAACCACTAGCGGGAGACTCCCACGAGCAGTACTTC.

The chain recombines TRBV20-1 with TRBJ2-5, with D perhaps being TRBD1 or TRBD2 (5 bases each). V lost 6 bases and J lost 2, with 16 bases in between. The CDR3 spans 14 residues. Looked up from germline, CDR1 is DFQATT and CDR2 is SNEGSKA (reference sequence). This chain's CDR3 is CSAHSVEGQETQYF. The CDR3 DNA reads TGCAGTGCCCACTCAGTTGAGGGGCAAGAGACCCAGTACTTC.

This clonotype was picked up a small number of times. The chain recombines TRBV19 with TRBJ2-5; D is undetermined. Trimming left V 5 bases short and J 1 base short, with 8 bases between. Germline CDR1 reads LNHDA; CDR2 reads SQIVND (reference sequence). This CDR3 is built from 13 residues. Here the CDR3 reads CASSPEFQETQYF. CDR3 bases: TGTGCCAGTAGTCCGGAATTCCAAGAGACCCAGTACTTC.

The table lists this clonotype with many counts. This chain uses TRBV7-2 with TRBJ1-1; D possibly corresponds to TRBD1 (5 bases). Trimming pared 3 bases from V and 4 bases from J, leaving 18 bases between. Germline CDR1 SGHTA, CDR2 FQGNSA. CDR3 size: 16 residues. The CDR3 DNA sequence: TGTGCCAGCAGCTTGACCGGAGGGGTACTGAGCACTGAAGCTTTCTTT. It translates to CASSLTGGVLSTEAFF.

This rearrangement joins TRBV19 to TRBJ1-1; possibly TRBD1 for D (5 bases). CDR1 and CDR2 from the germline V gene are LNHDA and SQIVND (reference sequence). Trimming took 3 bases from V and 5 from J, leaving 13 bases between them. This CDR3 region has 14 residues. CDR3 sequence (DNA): TGTGCCAGTAGTATGAGGGGAATAGGAACTGAAGCTTTCTTT. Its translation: CASSMRGIGTEAFF. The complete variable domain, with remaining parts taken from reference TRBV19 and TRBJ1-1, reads DGGITQSPKYLFRKEGQNVTLSCEQNLNHDAMYWYRQDPGQGLRLIYYSQIVNDFQKGDIAEGYSVSREKKESFPLTVTSAQKNPTAFYLCASSMRGIGTEAFFGQGTRLTVV.

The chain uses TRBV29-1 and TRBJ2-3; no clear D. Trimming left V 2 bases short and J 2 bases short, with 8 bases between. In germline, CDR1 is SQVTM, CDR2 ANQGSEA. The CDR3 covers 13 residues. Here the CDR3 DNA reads TGCAGCGTTGAATACACGAACACAGATACGCAGTATTTT. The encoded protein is CSVEYTNTDTQYF.

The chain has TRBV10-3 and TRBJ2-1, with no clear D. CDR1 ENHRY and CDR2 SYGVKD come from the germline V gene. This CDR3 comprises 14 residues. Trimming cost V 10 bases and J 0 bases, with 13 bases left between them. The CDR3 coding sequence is TGTGCCACACTCGACAAAAGCTCCTACAATGAGCAGTTCTTC. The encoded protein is CATLDKSSYNEQFF.

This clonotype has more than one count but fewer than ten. DNA of the CDR3: TGTGCCAGCAGTTACAGGGGCAGCACAGATACGCAGTATTTT. Translated: CASSYRGSTDTQYF. The chain carries TRBV6-2 or TRBV6-3 and TRBJ2-3; TRBD1 might be the D (5 bases). The ends were cut back, 2 bases at V and 0 bases at J, with 6 bases in the middle. Germline V gene lookup returns CDR1 MNHEY and CDR2 SVGEGT. The CDR3 extends over 14 amino acids.

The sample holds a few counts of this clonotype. Here the CDR3 reads CSVDDVYGYTF. The CDR3 DNA sequence: TGCAGCGTTGACGATGTCTATGGCTACACCTTC. This chain connects TRBV29-1 to TRBJ1-2; D is uncertain. CDR1 is SQVTM and CDR2 is ANQGSEA in the germline V gene. With 3 bases removed from V and 4 bases from J, the gap between germline ends came to 6 bases. This CDR3 comprises 11 residues.

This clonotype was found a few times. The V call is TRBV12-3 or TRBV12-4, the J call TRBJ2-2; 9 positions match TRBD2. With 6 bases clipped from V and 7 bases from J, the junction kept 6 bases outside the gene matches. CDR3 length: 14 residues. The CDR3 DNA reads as TGTGCCAGCAGCATAGCGGGAGAGTTCGGGGAGCTGTTTTTT. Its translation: CASSIAGEFGELFF.

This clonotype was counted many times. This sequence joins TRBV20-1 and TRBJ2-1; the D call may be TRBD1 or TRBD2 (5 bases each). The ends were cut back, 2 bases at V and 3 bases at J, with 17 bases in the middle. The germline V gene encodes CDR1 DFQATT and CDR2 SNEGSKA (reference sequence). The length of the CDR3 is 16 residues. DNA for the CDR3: TGCAGTGCTAGACCCCCTTCCGGGACCCACTACAATGAGCAGTTCTTC. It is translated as CSARPPSGTHYNEQFF.

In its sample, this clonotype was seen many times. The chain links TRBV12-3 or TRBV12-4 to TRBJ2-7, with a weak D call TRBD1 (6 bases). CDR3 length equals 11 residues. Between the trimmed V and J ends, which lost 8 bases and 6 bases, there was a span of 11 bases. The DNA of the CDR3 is TGTGCCAGCGGCACAGGGTTCGAGCAGTACTTC. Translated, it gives CASGTGFEQYF.

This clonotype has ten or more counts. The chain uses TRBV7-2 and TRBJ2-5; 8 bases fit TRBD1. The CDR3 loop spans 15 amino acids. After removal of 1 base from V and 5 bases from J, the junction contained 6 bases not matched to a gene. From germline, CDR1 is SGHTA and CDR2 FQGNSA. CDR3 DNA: TGTGCCAGCAGCTTAGAACAGGGGGTGGGGGAGACCCAGTACTTC. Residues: CASSLEQGVGETQYF.

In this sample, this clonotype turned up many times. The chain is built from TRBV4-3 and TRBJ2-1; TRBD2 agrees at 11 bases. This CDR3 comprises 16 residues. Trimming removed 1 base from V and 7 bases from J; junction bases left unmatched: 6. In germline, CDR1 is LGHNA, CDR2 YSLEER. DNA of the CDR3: TGCGCCAGCAGCCAAGCACTAGCGGGAGATTGGAATGAGCAGTTCTTC. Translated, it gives CASSQALAGDWNEQFF.

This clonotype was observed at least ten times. CDR3 nucleotide sequence: TGCGCCAGCAGCCAAGACTTAGGCACTGAAGCTTTCTTT. Its protein product is CASSQDLGTEAFF. V and J are TRBV4-3 and TRBJ1-1; D is unclear. The CDR3 runs to 13 residues. Germline V CDR1 and CDR2: LGHNA, YSLEER. Trimming shortened V by 0 bases and J by 4 bases, and 6 bases separated the two germline ends.

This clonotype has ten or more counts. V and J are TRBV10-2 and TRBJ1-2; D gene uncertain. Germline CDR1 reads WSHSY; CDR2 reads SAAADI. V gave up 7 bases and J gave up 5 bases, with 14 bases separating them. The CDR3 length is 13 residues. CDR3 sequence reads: CASNFGRGYGYTF. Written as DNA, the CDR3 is TGCGCCAGCAATTTCGGGCGAGGATATGGCTACACCTTC.

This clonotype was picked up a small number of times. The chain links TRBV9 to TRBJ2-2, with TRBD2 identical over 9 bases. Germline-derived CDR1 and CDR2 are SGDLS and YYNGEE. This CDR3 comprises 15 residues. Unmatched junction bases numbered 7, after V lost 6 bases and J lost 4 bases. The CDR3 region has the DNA TGTGCCAGCAATTTAGCGGGGGCAGGCACCGGGGAGCTGTTTTTT. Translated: CASNLAGAGTGELFF.

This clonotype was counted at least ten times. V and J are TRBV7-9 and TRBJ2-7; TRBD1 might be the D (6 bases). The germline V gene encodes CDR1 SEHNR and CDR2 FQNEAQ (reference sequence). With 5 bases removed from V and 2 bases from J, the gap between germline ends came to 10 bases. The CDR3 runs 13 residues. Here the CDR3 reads CASSTGLPYEQYF. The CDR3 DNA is TGTGCCAGCAGCACAGGGCTGCCCTACGAGCAGTACTTC.

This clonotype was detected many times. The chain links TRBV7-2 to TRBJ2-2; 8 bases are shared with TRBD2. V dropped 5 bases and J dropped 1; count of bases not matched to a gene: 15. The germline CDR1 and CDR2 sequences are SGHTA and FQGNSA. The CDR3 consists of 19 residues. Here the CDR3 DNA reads TGTGCCAGCAGCCCAACTCCGCTTATAGCGGGGAAGAACACCGGGGAGCTGTTTTTT. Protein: CASSPTPLIAGKNTGELFF.

This CDR3 is CASRADRGGEQYF. As DNA, the CDR3 is TGTGCCAGCAGAGCGGACAGGGGGGGCGAGCAGTACTTC. The V call is TRBV2, the J call TRBJ2-7, with 10 bases matching TRBD1. The CDR3 contains 13 residues. Germline-derived CDR1 and CDR2 are SNHLY and FYNNEI. The trim removed 6 bases at V and 6 bases at J, leaving 5 bases unmatched.